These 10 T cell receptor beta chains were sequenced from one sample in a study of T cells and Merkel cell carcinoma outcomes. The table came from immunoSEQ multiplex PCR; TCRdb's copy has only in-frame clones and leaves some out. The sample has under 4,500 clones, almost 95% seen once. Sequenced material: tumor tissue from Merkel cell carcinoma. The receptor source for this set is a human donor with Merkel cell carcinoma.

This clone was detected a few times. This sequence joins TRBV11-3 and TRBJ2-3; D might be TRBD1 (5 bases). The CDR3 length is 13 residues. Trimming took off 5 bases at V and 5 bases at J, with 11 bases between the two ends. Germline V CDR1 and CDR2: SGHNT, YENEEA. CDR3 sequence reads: CASSRGRGDTQYF. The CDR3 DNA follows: TGTGCCAGCAGCAGGGGTAGGGGAGATACGCAGTATTTT.

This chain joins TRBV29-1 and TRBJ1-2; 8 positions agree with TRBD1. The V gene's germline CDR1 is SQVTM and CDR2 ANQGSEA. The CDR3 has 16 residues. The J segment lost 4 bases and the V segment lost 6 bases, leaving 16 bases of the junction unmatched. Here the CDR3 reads CSVELDRDDGVYGYTF. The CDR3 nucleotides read TGCAGCGTGGAGCTGGACAGGGACGACGGCGTCTATGGCTACACCTTC. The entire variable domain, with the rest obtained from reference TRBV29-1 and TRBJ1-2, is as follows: SAVISQKPSRDICQRGTSLTIQCQVDSQVTMMFWYRQQPGQSLTLIATANQGSEATYESGFVIDKFPISRPNLTFSTLTVSNMSPEDSSIYLCSVELDRDDGVYGYTFGSGTRLTVV.

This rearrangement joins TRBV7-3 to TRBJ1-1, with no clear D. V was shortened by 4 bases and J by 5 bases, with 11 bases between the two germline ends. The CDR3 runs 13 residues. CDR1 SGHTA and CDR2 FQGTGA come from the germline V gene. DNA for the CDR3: TGTGCCAGCAGCTACGTAGGAGGTACTGAAGCTTTCTTT. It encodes CASSYVGGTEAFF.

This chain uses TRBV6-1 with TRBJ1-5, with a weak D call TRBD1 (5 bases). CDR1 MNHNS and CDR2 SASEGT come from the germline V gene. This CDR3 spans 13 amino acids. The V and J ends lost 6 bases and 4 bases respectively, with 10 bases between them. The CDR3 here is CASRVRENQPQHF. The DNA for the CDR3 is TGTGCCAGCAGGGTCAGGGAGAATCAGCCCCAGCATTTT.

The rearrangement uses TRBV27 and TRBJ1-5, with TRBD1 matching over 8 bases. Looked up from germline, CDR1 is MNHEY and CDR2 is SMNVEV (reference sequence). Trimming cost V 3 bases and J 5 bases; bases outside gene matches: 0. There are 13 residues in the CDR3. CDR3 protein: CASSLTGDQPQHF. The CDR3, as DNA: TGTGCCAGCAGTTTGACAGGGGATCAGCCCCAGCATTTT.

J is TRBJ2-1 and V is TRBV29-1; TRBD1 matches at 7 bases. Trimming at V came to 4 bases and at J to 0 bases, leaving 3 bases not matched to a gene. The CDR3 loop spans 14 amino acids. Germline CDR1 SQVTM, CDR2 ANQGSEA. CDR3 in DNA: TGCAGCGTTGGCAGGGGGAGCTCCTACAATGAGCAGTTCTTC. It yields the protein CSVGRGSSYNEQFF.

CDR3 coding DNA: TGTGCCAGTAGTATATCCGGACAGGGCCTTGAAGCTTTCTTT. Translated, it gives CASSISGQGLEAFF. The gene calls are TRBV19 and TRBJ1-1; TRBD1 agrees at 8 bases. Trimming removed 2 bases from V and 7 bases from J; junction bases left unmatched: 6. The CDR3 runs 14 residues. Germline CDR1 is LNHDA and CDR2 is SQIVND (reference sequence).

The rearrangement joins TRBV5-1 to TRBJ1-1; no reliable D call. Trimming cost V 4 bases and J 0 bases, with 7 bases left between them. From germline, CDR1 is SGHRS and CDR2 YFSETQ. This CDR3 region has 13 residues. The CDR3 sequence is CASSPILNTEAFF. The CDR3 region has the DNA TGCGCCAGCAGCCCCATATTGAACACTGAAGCTTTCTTT.

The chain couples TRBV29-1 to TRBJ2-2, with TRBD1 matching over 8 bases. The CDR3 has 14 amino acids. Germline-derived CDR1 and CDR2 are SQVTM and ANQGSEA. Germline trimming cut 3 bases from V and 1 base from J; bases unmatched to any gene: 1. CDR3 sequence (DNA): TGCAGCGTTGACGGGACAGGGAACACCGGGGAGCTGTTTTTT. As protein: CSVDGTGNTGELFF.

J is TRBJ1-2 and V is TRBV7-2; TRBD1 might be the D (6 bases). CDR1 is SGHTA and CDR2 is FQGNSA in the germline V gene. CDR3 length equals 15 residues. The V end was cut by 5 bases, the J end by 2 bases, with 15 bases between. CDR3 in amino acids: CASSRGGVGNYGYTF. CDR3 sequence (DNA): TGTGCCAGCAGCCGAGGGGGGGTGGGAAACTATGGCTACACCTTC.